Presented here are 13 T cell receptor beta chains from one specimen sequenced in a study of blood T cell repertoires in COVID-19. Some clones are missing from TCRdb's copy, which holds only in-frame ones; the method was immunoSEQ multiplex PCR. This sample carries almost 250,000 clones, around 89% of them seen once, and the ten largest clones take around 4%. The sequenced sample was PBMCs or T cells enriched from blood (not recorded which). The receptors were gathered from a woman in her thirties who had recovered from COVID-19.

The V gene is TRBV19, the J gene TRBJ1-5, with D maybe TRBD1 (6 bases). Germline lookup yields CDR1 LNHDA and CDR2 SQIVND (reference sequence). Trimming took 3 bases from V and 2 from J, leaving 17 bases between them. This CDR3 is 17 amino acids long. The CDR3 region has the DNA TGTGCCAGTAGTATCGGCCTGGGTGGGGGCGGCAATCAGCCCCAGCATTTT. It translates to CASSIGLGGGGNQPQHF.

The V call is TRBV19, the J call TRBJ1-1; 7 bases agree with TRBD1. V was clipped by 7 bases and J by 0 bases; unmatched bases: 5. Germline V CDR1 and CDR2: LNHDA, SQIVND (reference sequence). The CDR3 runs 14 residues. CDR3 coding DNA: TGTGCCAGTACTCTGACAGGGATGAACACTGAAGCTTTCTTT. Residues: CASTLTGMNTEAFF.

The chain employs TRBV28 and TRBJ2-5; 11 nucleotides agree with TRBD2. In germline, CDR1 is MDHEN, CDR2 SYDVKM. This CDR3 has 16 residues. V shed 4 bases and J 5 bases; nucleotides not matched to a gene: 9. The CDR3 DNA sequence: TGTGCCAGCAGTTCCCTAGCGGGAGGAGGCGACGAGACCCAGTACTTC. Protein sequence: CASSSLAGGGDETQYF.

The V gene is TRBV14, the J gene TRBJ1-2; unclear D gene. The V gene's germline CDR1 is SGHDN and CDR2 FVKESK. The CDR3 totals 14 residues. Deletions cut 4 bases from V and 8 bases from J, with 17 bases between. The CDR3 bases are TGTGCCAGCAGCCTCTCAATGGGAGCTCCGGGCTACACCTTC. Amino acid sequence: CASSLSMGAPGYTF.

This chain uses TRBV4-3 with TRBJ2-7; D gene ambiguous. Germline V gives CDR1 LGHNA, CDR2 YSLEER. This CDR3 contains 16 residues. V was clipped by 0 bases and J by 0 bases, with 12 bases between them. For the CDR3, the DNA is TGCGCCAGCAGCCAAGATGGTTTCAGGCACTCCTACGAGCAGTACTTC. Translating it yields CASSQDGFRHSYEQYF.

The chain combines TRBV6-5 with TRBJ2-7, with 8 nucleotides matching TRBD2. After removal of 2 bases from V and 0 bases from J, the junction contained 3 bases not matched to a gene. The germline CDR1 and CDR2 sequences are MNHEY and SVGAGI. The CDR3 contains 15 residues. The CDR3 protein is CASSYRREASYEQYF. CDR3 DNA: TGTGCCAGCAGTTACCGGCGGGAGGCCTCCTACGAGCAGTACTTC.

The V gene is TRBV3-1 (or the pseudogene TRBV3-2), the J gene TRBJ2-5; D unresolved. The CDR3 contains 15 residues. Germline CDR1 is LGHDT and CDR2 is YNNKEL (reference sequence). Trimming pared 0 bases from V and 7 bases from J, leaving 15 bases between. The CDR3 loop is CASSQDILGVGTQYF. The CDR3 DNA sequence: TGTGCCAGCAGCCAAGATATTTTGGGCGTGGGGACCCAGTACTTC.

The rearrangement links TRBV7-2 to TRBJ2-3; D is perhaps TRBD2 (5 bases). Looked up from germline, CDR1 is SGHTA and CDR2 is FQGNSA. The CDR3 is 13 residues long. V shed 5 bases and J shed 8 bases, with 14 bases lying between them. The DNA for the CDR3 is TGTGCCAGCAGCCCAGCCTACCGGGGTACGCAGTATTTT. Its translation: CASSPAYRGTQYF.

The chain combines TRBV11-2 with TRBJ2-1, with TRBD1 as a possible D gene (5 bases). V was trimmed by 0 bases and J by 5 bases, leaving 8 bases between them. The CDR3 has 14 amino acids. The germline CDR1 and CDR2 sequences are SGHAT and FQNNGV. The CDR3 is CASSLDSTDNEQFF. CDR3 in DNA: TGTGCCAGCAGCTTAGACTCGACAGACAATGAGCAGTTCTTC.

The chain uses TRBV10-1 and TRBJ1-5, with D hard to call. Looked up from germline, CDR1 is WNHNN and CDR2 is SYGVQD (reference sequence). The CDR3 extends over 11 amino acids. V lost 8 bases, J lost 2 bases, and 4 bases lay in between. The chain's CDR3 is CASQGNQPQHF. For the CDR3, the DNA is TGCGCCAGCCAGGGCAATCAGCCCCAGCATTTT.

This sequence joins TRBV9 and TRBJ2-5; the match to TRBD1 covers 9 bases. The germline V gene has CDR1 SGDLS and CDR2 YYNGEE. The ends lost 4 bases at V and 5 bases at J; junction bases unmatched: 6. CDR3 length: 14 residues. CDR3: CASSLRQGEETQYF. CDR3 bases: TGTGCCAGCAGCTTACGACAGGGGGAGGAGACCCAGTACTTC.

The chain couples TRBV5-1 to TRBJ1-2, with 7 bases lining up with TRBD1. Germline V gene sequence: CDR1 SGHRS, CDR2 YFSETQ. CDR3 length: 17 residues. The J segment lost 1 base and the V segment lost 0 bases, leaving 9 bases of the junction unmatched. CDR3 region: CASSLAASQGVNYGYTF. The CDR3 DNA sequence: TGCGCCAGCAGCTTGGCCGCCTCCCAGGGGGTTAACTATGGCTACACCTTC.

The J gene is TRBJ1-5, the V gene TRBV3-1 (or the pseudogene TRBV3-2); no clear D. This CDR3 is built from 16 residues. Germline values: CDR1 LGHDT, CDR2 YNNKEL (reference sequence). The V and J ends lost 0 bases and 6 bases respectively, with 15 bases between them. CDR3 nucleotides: TGTGCCAGCAGCCAAGATGGTGGGGAGGTCAGTCAGCCCCAGCATTTT. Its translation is CASSQDGGEVSQPQHF.